The rows below give T cell receptor beta chains drawn from one sample of a study of response to subunit inactivated influenza vaccine. One entry per CDR3 protein results from TCRdb running MiXCR on the RT-PCR reads. The table has hundreds of thousands of distinct CDR3 sequences, about 25% seen once; the top ten hold under 2.5%. Source: CD4+ T cells sorted from PBMCs, taken about 5 days after vaccination. The receptors come from a man aged 45-65 years who received an inactivated influenza vaccine. Each CDR3 is given with its conserved first and last residue. Each record gives: D gene, clone size, V gene, CDR3 length, J gene, CDR3 DNA, CDR3 protein. The D gene is left open where the match is weak. Clone size is given for some rows only: seen once, a few or many times, or a class if the clone is expanded.

D gene: NA
clone size: few
V gene: TRBV9
CDR3 length: 15
J gene: TRBJ2-7
CDR3 DNA: TGTGCCAGCAGCGGAGGCGGGGCCTTCTCCTACGAGCAGTACTTC
CDR3 protein: CASSGGGAFSYEQYF

D gene: TRBD1
clone size: few
V gene: TRBV4-1
CDR3 length: 16
J gene: TRBJ1-4
CDR3 DNA: TGCGCCAGCAGCCAAGGACAGGGGGATTCGGGCGAAAAACTGTTTTTT
CDR3 protein: CASSQGQGDSGEKLFF

D gene: TRBD1
clone size: NA
V gene: TRBV6-1
CDR3 length: 13
J gene: TRBJ2-2
CDR3 DNA: TGTGCCTCACGGAGTTCAGGGGGAGGGGAGCTGTTTTTT
CDR3 protein: CASRSSGGGELFF

D gene: NA
clone size: few
V gene: TRBV4-1
CDR3 length: 16
J gene: TRBJ1-6
CDR3 DNA: TGCGCCAGCAGCCAAGATCCCTTCTCCTATAATTCACCCCTCCACTTT
CDR3 protein: CASSQDPFSYNSPLHF

D gene: TRBD1
clone size: NA
V gene: TRBV29-1
CDR3 length: 15
J gene: TRBJ2-7
CDR3 DNA: TGCAGCGTTGAAGACTTACAGGGGCACTCCTACGAGCAGTACTTC
CDR3 protein: CSVEDLQGHSYEQYF

D gene: TRBD2
clone size: few
V gene: TRBV6-1
CDR3 length: 16
J gene: TRBJ2-4
CDR3 DNA: TGTGCCAGCAGCCGTCTGGGCGGGAGGGCGGAAAACATTCAGTACTTC
CDR3 protein: CASSRLGGRAENIQYF

D gene: TRBD1
clone size: NA
V gene: TRBV11-2
CDR3 length: 14
J gene: TRBJ2-5
CDR3 DNA: TGTGCCAGCAGCTTGACAGGGGCCCAAGAGACCCAGTACTTC
CDR3 protein: CASSLTGAQETQYF

D gene: TRBD2
clone size: NA
V gene: TRBV7-2
CDR3 length: 15
J gene: TRBJ2-3
CDR3 DNA: TGTGCCAGCAGCTTCCCGGGACTAGCTTCAGATACGCAGTATTTT
CDR3 protein: CASSFPGLASDTQYF

D gene: TRBD1
clone size: few
V gene: TRBV2
CDR3 length: 15
J gene: TRBJ2-3
CDR3 DNA: TGTGCCAGCAGTGAAGGGACAGGGATTTTAGATACGCAGTATTTT
CDR3 protein: CASSEGTGILDTQYF

D gene: NA
clone size: few
V gene: TRBV12-3/TRBV12-4
CDR3 length: 15
J gene: TRBJ2-6
CDR3 DNA: TGTGCCAGCAGTTTAAGGGGAACTGGGGCCAACGTCCTGACTTTC
CDR3 protein: CASSLRGTGANVLTF

D gene: TRBD1
clone size: NA
V gene: TRBV7-8
CDR3 length: 18
J gene: TRBJ2-7
CDR3 DNA: TGTGCCAGCAGCTGGGGGACAGGGTATTCATCTCCCTCCTACGAGCAGTACTTC
CDR3 protein: CASSWGTGYSSPSYEQYF

D gene: NA
clone size: NA
V gene: TRBV9
CDR3 length: 14
J gene: TRBJ2-5
CDR3 DNA: TGTGCCAGCAGCGACGATACAGTACAAGAGACCCAGTACTTC
CDR3 protein: CASSDDTVQETQYF

D gene: NA
clone size: few
V gene: TRBV28
CDR3 length: 13
J gene: TRBJ1-2
CDR3 DNA: TGTGCCAGCAGTGGACGAAACAACTATGGCTACACCTTC
CDR3 protein: CASSGRNNYGYTF

D gene: TRBD1
clone size: NA
V gene: TRBV18
CDR3 length: 14
J gene: TRBJ2-7
CDR3 DNA: TGTGCCAGCTCAGTCCGGGACAGAGCCTACGAGCAGTACTTC
CDR3 protein: CASSVRDRAYEQYF

D gene: NA
clone size: NA
V gene: TRBV7-8
CDR3 length: 12
J gene: TRBJ1-4
CDR3 DNA: TGTGCCAGCAGGACAACTAATGAAAAACTGTTTTTT
CDR3 protein: CASRTTNEKLFF

D gene: NA
clone size: NA
V gene: TRBV5-6
CDR3 length: 14
J gene: TRBJ2-6
CDR3 DNA: TGTGCCAGCTCCACCATCTCTGGGGCCAACGTCCTGACTTTC
CDR3 protein: CASSTISGANVLTF

D gene: NA
clone size: NA
V gene: TRBV7-8
CDR3 length: 16
J gene: TRBJ1-6
CDR3 DNA: TGTGCCAGCAGCTCCGGCGAAGGAAGCTATTATTCACCCCTCCACTTT
CDR3 protein: CASSSGEGSYYSPLHF

D gene: NA
clone size: few
V gene: TRBV12-3/TRBV12-4
CDR3 length: 14
J gene: TRBJ1-4
CDR3 DNA: TGTGCCAGCAGTTATCAGGGAACGATTGAAAAACTGTTTTTT
CDR3 protein: CASSYQGTIEKLFF

D gene: TRBD1
clone size: NA
V gene: TRBV20-1
CDR3 length: 13
J gene: TRBJ2-1
CDR3 DNA: TGCAGTGCATCGGGACAGGCCTACAATGAGCAGTTCTTC
CDR3 protein: CSASGQAYNEQFF

D gene: NA
clone size: few
V gene: TRBV21-1
CDR3 length: 16
J gene: TRBJ2-2
CDR3 DNA: TGTGCCAGCAGAGTTATCGGGGCTACGAACACCGGGGAGCTGTTTTTT
CDR3 protein: CASRVIGATNTGELFF

D gene: TRBD1
clone size: NA
V gene: TRBV12-3/TRBV12-4
CDR3 length: 15
J gene: TRBJ2-7
CDR3 DNA: TGTGCCAGCAGTCCCCTTACAGGGGGCCTTAGTGAGCAGTACTTC
CDR3 protein: CASSPLTGGLSEQYF

D gene: NA
clone size: NA
V gene: TRBV11-1
CDR3 length: 18
J gene: TRBJ1-4
CDR3 DNA: TGTGCCAGCAGCCTAGACCCAGGACGTGGGGGGACTAATGAAAAACTGTTTTTT
CDR3 protein: CASSLDPGRGGTNEKLFF

D gene: NA
clone size: NA
V gene: TRBV28
CDR3 length: 15
J gene: TRBJ2-5
CDR3 DNA: TGTGCCAGCAGTTTGAACCTGGGGAGCCAAGAGACCCAGTACTTC
CDR3 protein: CASSLNLGSQETQYF

D gene: NA
clone size: few
V gene: TRBV12-3/TRBV12-4
CDR3 length: 12
J gene: TRBJ2-3
CDR3 DNA: TGTGCCAGCACCCTAGAAGCAGATACGCAGTATTTT
CDR3 protein: CASTLEADTQYF

D gene: TRBD1
clone size: NA
V gene: TRBV3-1
CDR3 length: 13
J gene: TRBJ1-5
CDR3 DNA: TGTGCCAGCAGCCGGACAGGGTCCCAGCCCCAGCATTTT
CDR3 protein: CASSRTGSQPQHF

D gene: NA
clone size: few
V gene: TRBV5-1
CDR3 length: 16
J gene: TRBJ2-1
CDR3 DNA: TGCGCCAGCAGCTTTGGATGGGGGAGCTCCTACAATGAGCAGTTCTTC
CDR3 protein: CASSFGWGSSYNEQFF

D gene: TRBD1
clone size: few
V gene: TRBV7-2
CDR3 length: 17
J gene: TRBJ1-5
CDR3 DNA: TGTGCCAGCAGCCCAATGACAGGGCGTCTGGGCAATCAGCCCCAGCATTTT
CDR3 protein: CASSPMTGRLGNQPQHF

D gene: NA
clone size: few
V gene: TRBV6-5
CDR3 length: 14
J gene: TRBJ2-5
CDR3 DNA: TGTGCCAGCAGTTCCCTCGGGGCACAAGAGACCCAGTACTTC
CDR3 protein: CASSSLGAQETQYF

D gene: TRBD2
clone size: NA
V gene: TRBV24-1
CDR3 length: 17
J gene: TRBJ2-1
CDR3 DNA: TGTGCCACCAGTGATTCGACCAGCGGGAGGGCCCTCAATGAGCAGTTCTTC
CDR3 protein: CATSDSTSGRALNEQFF

D gene: TRBD1
clone size: NA
V gene: TRBV7-9
CDR3 length: 16
J gene: TRBJ2-7
CDR3 DNA: TGTGCCAGCAGCTTAGAGCCAGGGGGAATAGTCAACGAGCAGTACTTC
CDR3 protein: CASSLEPGGIVNEQYF

D gene: NA
clone size: many
V gene: TRBV4-3
CDR3 length: 13
J gene: TRBJ2-5
CDR3 DNA: TGCGCCAGCAGCCAGAACAGCGGAGAGACCCAGTACTTC
CDR3 protein: CASSQNSGETQYF

D gene: NA
clone size: few
V gene: TRBV29-1
CDR3 length: 13
J gene: TRBJ1-2
CDR3 DNA: TGCAGCGTTGAAAGGCAGACTAACTATGGCTACACCTTC
CDR3 protein: CSVERQTNYGYTF

D gene: TRBD2
clone size: many
V gene: TRBV4-2
CDR3 length: 17
J gene: TRBJ2-1
CDR3 DNA: TGTGCCAGCAGCCAAGAGGTTGGCGGGGGCTCCTACAATGAGCAGTTCTTC
CDR3 protein: CASSQEVGGGSYNEQFF

D gene: TRBD1
clone size: NA
V gene: TRBV9
CDR3 length: 15
J gene: TRBJ2-3
CDR3 DNA: TGTGCCAGCAGTTCAGACAGGGCAAGAAGAGATACGCAGTATTTT
CDR3 protein: CASSSDRARRDTQYF

D gene: NA
clone size: NA
V gene: TRBV7-9
CDR3 length: 11
J gene: TRBJ1-1
CDR3 DNA: TGTGCCAGCAGCTCACTATGGGGGGCTTTCTTT
CDR3 protein: CASSSLWGAFF

D gene: TRBD2
clone size: NA
V gene: TRBV6-5
CDR3 length: 16
J gene: TRBJ2-3
CDR3 DNA: TGTGCCAGCAGTTTTAGCGGGGCGCTCGGCACAGATACGCAGTATTTT
CDR3 protein: CASSFSGALGTDTQYF

D gene: TRBD1
clone size: many
V gene: TRBV29-1
CDR3 length: 13
J gene: TRBJ2-7
CDR3 DNA: TGCAGCGCAATGGGACAGGGACGCAACGAGCAGTACTTC
CDR3 protein: CSAMGQGRNEQYF

D gene: NA
clone size: few
V gene: TRBV20-1
CDR3 length: 12
J gene: TRBJ2-1
CDR3 DNA: TGCAGTCCTTATCGTGGGGATAATGAGCAGTTCTTC
CDR3 protein: CSPYRGDNEQFF

D gene: NA
clone size: few
V gene: TRBV25-1
CDR3 length: 14
J gene: TRBJ1-4
CDR3 DNA: TGTGCCAGCAGTGAACCTTGGGGGGACGAAAAACTGTTTTTT
CDR3 protein: CASSEPWGDEKLFF

D gene: TRBD2
clone size: NA
V gene: TRBV10-1
CDR3 length: 15
J gene: TRBJ2-1
CDR3 DNA: TGCGCCAGCAGTGATGGCGGGGGCTCCTACAATGAGCAGTTCTTC
CDR3 protein: CASSDGGGSYNEQFF

D gene: NA
clone size: few
V gene: TRBV18
CDR3 length: 15
J gene: TRBJ2-5
CDR3 DNA: TGTGCCAGCTCACCACGTCAGGGGGAGGCAGAGACCCAGTACTTC
CDR3 protein: CASSPRQGEAETQYF